The clone carrying this TCR beta chain has just a few counts. Its target is unknown. This CDR3 has 14 residues. V lost 8 bases, J lost 5 bases, and 19 bases lay in between. Germline V lookup: CDR1 DFQATT, CDR2 SNEGSKA (reference sequence). Samples each had at least 5 micrograms of total RNA extracted. Next came a second PCR, run for about 6 to 12 cycles, which used a sample-barcoded 5' primer along with a J-beta primer mix. TCRdb redid the calling of the 5' RACE reads with MiXCR, one entry per CDR3 protein. The sample carries about a million distinct CDR3 sequences, around 48% recorded once. This specimen comes from a study of blood T cells in healthy people across ages. Whole-study findings and limits: A greater number of naive CD4+ cells and higher diversity distinguished long-lived donors from aged donors.

The chain has TRBV20-1 and TRBJ2-1; the D gene could be TRBD1 or TRBD2 (5 bases each). Material for sequencing was blood. The sequence was obtained from a man aged 25-40 years in good health. Here the CDR3 DNA reads TGCAGTCCTACCGGAAGGGACCTCAACAATGAGCAGTTCTTC. Amino acids: CSPTGRDLNNEQFF.